The present entry profiles one T cell receptor beta chain with its context. Its antigen is as yet unknown. Some clones are missing from TCRdb's copy, which holds only in-frame ones; the method was immunoSEQ multiplex PCR. Of fewer than 30,000 clones listed, about 80% are singletons. The sample comes from a study of vaccination effects on CD4 cells after COVID-19. The V gene's germline CDR1 is SQVTM and CDR2 ANQGSEA. V shed 7 bases and J shed 6 bases, with 15 bases lying between them. This CDR3 comprises 12 residues. Expansion with viral peptide pools was applied to antigen-specific CD4+ T cells by the ViraFEST assay prior to sequencing. Between days 9 and 10 of culture, CD4+ T cells were separated out. Recipients of the vaccine had no prior SARS-CoV-2 infection and negative nucleocapsid antibodies.

The J gene is TRBJ1-1, the V gene TRBV29-1; the D gene is possibly TRBD1 (5 bases). This TCR came from a human donor who received a COVID-19 vaccine. Sequenced material: CD4+ T cells from PBMCs cultured with SARS-CoV-2 spike peptides, taken before COVID-19 vaccination. The CDR3 DNA is TGCAGCGCCGAAAGGGGTGGCTCTGAAGCTTTCTTT. This gives the protein CSAERGGSEAFF. The whole variable domain, remainder taken from reference TRBV29-1 and TRBJ1-1, is SAVISQKPSRDICQRGTSLTIQCQVDSQVTMMFWYRQQPGQSLTLIATANQGSEATYESGFVIDKFPISRPNLTFSTLTVSNMSPEDSSIYLCSAERGGSEAFFGQGTRLTVV.